The present TCR beta chain was sequenced within a study of blood T cell repertoires in COVID-19. Seattle patient enrollment occurred during active infection, with longitudinal follow-up thereafter. The CDR3 spans 14 residues. CDR1 and CDR2 (germline): MNHEY, SMNVEV (reference sequence). V dropped 6 bases and J dropped 6 bases, with 17 bases sitting between them. The authors' processing: Amplification from reference gene primers served as the basis for estimated nucleated cell counts. TCRdb's table, derived via immunoSEQ multiplex PCR, lists solely in-frame clones and lacks some. V and J calls and clone size follow that table, whereas D and trimming were derived from the DNA. The repertoire holds hundreds of thousands of clones, around 80% seen once, with roughly 1.2% in the top ten.

The rearrangement uses TRBV27 and TRBJ2-5; D possibly corresponds to TRBD1 (6 bases). The sequence came from a woman in her twenties or thirties with COVID-19, enrolled during active disease. Sequenced material: peripheral blood. CDR3 in amino acids: CASRINRDGQTQYF. The CDR3 region has the DNA TGTGCCAGCAGAATCAACAGGGACGGCCAGACCCAGTACTTC.